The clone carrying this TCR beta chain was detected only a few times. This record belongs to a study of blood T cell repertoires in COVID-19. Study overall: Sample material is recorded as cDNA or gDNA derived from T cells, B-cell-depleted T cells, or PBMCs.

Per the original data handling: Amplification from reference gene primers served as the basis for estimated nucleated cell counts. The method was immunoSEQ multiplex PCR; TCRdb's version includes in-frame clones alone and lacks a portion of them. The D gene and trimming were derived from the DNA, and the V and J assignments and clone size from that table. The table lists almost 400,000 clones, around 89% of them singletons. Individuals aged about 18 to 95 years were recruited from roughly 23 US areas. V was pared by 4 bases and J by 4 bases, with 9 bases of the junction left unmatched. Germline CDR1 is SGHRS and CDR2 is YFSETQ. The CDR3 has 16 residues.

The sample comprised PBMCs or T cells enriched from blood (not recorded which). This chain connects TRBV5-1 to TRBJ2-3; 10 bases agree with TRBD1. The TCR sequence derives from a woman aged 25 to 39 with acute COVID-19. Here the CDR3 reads CASSARQGASADTQYF. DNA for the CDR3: TGCGCCAGCAGCGCCCGACAGGGGGCCTCGGCAGATACGCAGTATTTT.